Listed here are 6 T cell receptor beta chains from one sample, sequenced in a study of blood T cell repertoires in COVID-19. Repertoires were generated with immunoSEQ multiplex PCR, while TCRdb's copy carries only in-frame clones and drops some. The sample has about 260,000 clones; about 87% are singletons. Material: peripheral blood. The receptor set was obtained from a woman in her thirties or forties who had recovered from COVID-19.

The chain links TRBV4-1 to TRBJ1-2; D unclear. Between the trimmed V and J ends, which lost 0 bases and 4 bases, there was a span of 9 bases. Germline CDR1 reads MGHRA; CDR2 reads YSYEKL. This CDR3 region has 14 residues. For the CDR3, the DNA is TGCGCCAGCAGCCAAGATACCGGGTTCTATGGCTACACCTTC. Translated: CASSQDTGFYGYTF.

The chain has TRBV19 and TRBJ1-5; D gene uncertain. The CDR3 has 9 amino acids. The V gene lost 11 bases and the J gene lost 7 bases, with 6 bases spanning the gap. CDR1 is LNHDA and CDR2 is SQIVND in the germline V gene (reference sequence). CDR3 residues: CALGQPQHF. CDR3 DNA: TGTGCCCTGGGCCAGCCCCAGCATTTT.

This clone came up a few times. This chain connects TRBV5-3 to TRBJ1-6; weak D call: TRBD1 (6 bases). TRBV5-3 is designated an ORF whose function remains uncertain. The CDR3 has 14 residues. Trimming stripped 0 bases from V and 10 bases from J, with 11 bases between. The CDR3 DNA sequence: TGTGCCAGAAGCTTGGCCAGGGGCGCGTCACCCCTCCACTTT. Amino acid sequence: CARSLARGASPLHF.

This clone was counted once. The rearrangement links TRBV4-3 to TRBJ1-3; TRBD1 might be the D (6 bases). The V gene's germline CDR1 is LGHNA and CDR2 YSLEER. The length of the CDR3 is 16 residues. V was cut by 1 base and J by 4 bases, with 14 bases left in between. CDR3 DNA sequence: TGCGCCAGCAGCCAAGCAATCGGGGGGCCAGGAAACACCATATATTTT. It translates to CASSQAIGGPGNTIYF.

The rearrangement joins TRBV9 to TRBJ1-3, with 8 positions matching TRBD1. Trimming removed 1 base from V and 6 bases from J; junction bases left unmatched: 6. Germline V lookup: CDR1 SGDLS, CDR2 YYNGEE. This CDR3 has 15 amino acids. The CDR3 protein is CASSVSTGAENTIYF. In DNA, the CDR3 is TGTGCCAGCAGCGTATCGACAGGGGCGGAAAACACCATATATTTT.

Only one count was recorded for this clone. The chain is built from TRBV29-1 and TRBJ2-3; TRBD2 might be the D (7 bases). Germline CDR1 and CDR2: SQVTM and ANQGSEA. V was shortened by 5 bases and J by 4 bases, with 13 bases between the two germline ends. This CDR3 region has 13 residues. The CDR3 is CSVNRGASDTQYF. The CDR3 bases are TGCAGCGTTAATCGGGGGGCTTCAGATACGCAGTATTTT.